This is a list of T cell receptor beta chains from one sample in a study of blood T cell repertoires in COVID-19. Clones were sequenced by immunoSEQ multiplex PCR, and TCRdb holds only the in-frame ones, with some missing. The sample includes roughly 180,000 clones, about 84% of them seen just once. Sequenced: PBMCs or T cells enriched from blood (not recorded which). All receptors derive from a woman in her twenties or thirties who had recovered from COVID-19. CDR3s include the opening cysteine and the closing phenylalanine or tryptophan. The order of the fields is clone size, J gene, V gene, D gene, CDR3 protein, CDR3 DNA. D genes are given only for firm matches. Size is omitted from some rows. Given values are once, few, many or a class for expanded clones.

NA	TRBJ2-2	TRBV27	TRBD1	CASTRQGSNTGELFF	TGTGCCAGCACCAGACAGGGCTCGAACACCGGGGAGCTGTTTTTT
NA	TRBJ2-1	TRBV2	TRBD2	CASAGLAGNNEQFF	TGTGCCAGCGCGGGACTAGCGGGAAACAATGAGCAGTTCTTC
NA	TRBJ2-3	TRBV9	TRBD2	CASSVGTSGMVDTQYF	TGTGCCAGCAGCGTAGGGACTAGCGGGATGGTAGATACGCAGTATTTT
once	TRBJ1-3	TRBV3-1/TRBV3-2	TRBD1	CASSQEKDRVTIYF	TGTGCCAGCAGCCAAGAGAAGGACAGGGTAACCATATATTTT
NA	TRBJ1-1	TRBV28	NA	CASSLPMNTEAFF	TGTGCCAGCAGTTTACCCATGAACACTGAAGCTTTCTTT
NA	TRBJ2-3	TRBV6-5	NA	CASSYTRPSESDTQYF	TGTGCCAGCAGTTATACAAGGCCCAGCGAGTCAGATACGCAGTATTTT
NA	TRBJ2-7	TRBV18	NA	CASSPIEQGQMNEQYF	TGTGCCAGCTCACCCATAGAACAGGGCCAAATGAACGAGCAGTACTTC
NA	TRBJ1-3	TRBV2	NA	CASRAGSGNTIYF	TGTGCCAGCAGGGCGGGGTCCGGAAACACCATATATTTT
NA	TRBJ1-5	TRBV27	NA	CASSFGQSGQPQHF	TGTGCCAGCAGTTTTGGACAGTCAGGGCAGCCCCAGCATTTT
few	TRBJ2-7	TRBV6-5	TRBD1	CASSRSQGDYEQYF	TGTGCCAGCAGCCGATCACAGGGGGATTACGAGCAGTACTTC
once	TRBJ1-1	TRBV28	NA	CASSFGLGDTEAFF	TGTGCCAGCAGTTTTGGCTTGGGAGACACTGAAGCTTTCTTT
NA	TRBJ2-7	TRBV4-2	TRBD2	CASSQETSGTAEQYF	TGTGCCAGCAGCCAAGAGACTAGCGGGACTGCCGAGCAGTACTTC
NA	TRBJ2-7	TRBV18	TRBD1	CASSLWDRGNEQYF	TGTGCCAGCTCACTCTGGGACAGGGGGAACGAGCAGTACTTC
NA	TRBJ1-2	TRBV6-2/TRBV6-3	NA	CASSYSKRARGYTF	TGTGCCAGCAGTTACTCGAAGCGGGCTCGGGGCTACACCTTC
NA	TRBJ1-1	TRBV5-1	NA	CASSQRGVNTEAFF	TGCGCCAGCAGCCAACGGGGAGTGAACACTGAAGCTTTCTTT